The rows below give T cell receptor beta chains drawn from one sample of a study of CD8+ T cells in alopecia areata. Measured with immunoSEQ multiplex PCR; TCRdb has only the in-frame clones, and not every one. In the table there are 250,000 to 300,000 clones, roughly 50% of which are singletons. Sequences were derived from CD4+ T cells sorted from blood, sampled at week 24, from a patient treated with tofacitinib. All receptors come from a human donor with alopecia areata. CDR3s include the opening cysteine and the closing phenylalanine or tryptophan. A D gene is named only where the DNA matches it firmly. The size field is filled for only some rows; it gives once, few, many or a size class.

j_call: TRBJ2-7; d_call: TRBD1; v_call: TRBV10-3; clone_size: .; cdr3_aa: CAISGGQAFSYEQYF; cdr3_nt: TGTGCCATCAGTGGGGGACAGGCCTTCTCCTACGAGCAGTACTTC
j_call: TRBJ2-1; d_call: .; v_call: TRBV6-1; clone_size: few; cdr3_aa: CAIEGRLGKEQFF; cdr3_nt: TGTGCCATCGAGGGCCGGTTGGGAAAGGAGCAGTTCTTC
j_call: TRBJ2-3; d_call: TRBD2; v_call: TRBV11-2; clone_size: few; cdr3_aa: CASSLVAGGLSTDTQYF; cdr3_nt: TGTGCCAGCAGCTTAGTCGCGGGGGGCCTTAGCACAGATACGCAGTATTTT
j_call: TRBJ1-1; d_call: .; v_call: TRBV19; clone_size: few; cdr3_aa: CASRAAPGMNTEAFF; cdr3_nt: TGTGCCAGTAGGGCCGCCCCGGGAATGAACACTGAAGCTTTCTTT
j_call: TRBJ2-5; d_call: TRBD2; v_call: TRBV5-1; clone_size: .; cdr3_aa: CASSLGLAGAYQETQYF; cdr3_nt: TGCGCCAGCAGCTTGGGACTAGCGGGGGCCTACCAAGAGACCCAGTACTTC
j_call: TRBJ2-7; d_call: .; v_call: TRBV30; clone_size: .; cdr3_aa: CAWSRTIPYEQYF; cdr3_nt: TGTGCCTGGAGCCGGACAATCCCCTACGAGCAGTACTTC
j_call: TRBJ1-2; d_call: TRBD1; v_call: TRBV30; clone_size: .; cdr3_aa: CAWNREQGGYTF; cdr3_nt: TGTGCCTGGAACCGAGAACAGGGGGGCTACACCTTC
j_call: TRBJ2-3; d_call: .; v_call: TRBV5-1; clone_size: .; cdr3_aa: CASSLGGHNTDTQYF; cdr3_nt: TGCGCCAGCAGCTTGGGGGGACACAACACAGATACGCAGTATTTT
j_call: TRBJ2-3; d_call: TRBD2; v_call: TRBV5-6; clone_size: .; cdr3_aa: CASSLAGPTSAWVGDTQYF; cdr3_nt: TGTGCCAGCAGCTTGGCTGGCCCGACTAGCGCCTGGGTTGGAGATACGCAGTATTTT
j_call: TRBJ1-1; d_call: TRBD1; v_call: TRBV5-6; clone_size: .; cdr3_aa: CASSLDRGNTEAFF; cdr3_nt: TGTGCCAGCAGCTTGGACAGGGGGAACACTGAAGCTTTCTTT
j_call: TRBJ2-4; d_call: .; v_call: TRBV9; clone_size: .; cdr3_aa: CASSRGARAQYF; cdr3_nt: TGTGCCAGCAGCCGTGGGGCAAGGGCTCAGTACTTC
j_call: TRBJ2-3; d_call: TRBD2; v_call: TRBV29-1; clone_size: .; cdr3_aa: CSVEDLERGGPDTQYF; cdr3_nt: TGCAGCGTTGAAGATCTGGAGCGGGGGGGACCAGATACGCAGTATTTT
j_call: TRBJ1-2; d_call: .; v_call: TRBV25-1; clone_size: few; cdr3_aa: CASSPRGAVPGYTF; cdr3_nt: TGTGCCAGCTCCCCCCGTGGGGCAGTCCCCGGCTACACCTTC
j_call: TRBJ1-2; d_call: .; v_call: TRBV30; clone_size: .; cdr3_aa: CAWSVRHGYTF; cdr3_nt: TGTGCCTGGAGTGTACGTCACGGCTACACCTTC
j_call: TRBJ2-1; d_call: .; v_call: TRBV7-7; clone_size: few; cdr3_aa: CASSLGSGSSYNEQFF; cdr3_nt: TGTGCTAGCAGCTTGGGTTCTGGGAGCTCCTACAATGAGCAGTTCTTC
j_call: TRBJ1-5; d_call: TRBD1; v_call: TRBV29-1; clone_size: .; cdr3_aa: CSVATGVNQPQHF; cdr3_nt: TGCAGCGTCGCCACAGGGGTCAATCAGCCCCAGCATTTT
j_call: TRBJ1-2; d_call: TRBD1; v_call: TRBV14; clone_size: few; cdr3_aa: CASSPNRGQWGYGYTF; cdr3_nt: TGTGCCAGCAGCCCGAACCGGGGACAGTGGGGTTATGGCTACACCTTC
j_call: TRBJ2-5; d_call: TRBD1; v_call: TRBV4-2; clone_size: .; cdr3_aa: CASSREGQGQETQYF; cdr3_nt: TGTGCCAGCAGCCGAGAGGGACAGGGACAAGAGACCCAGTACTTC
j_call: TRBJ1-2; d_call: TRBD1; v_call: TRBV5-1; clone_size: .; cdr3_aa: CASSIGTGGYGYTF; cdr3_nt: TGCGCCAGCAGCATCGGGACAGGGGGCTATGGCTACACCTTC
j_call: TRBJ2-1; d_call: .; v_call: TRBV7-2; clone_size: .; cdr3_aa: CASSLGGSSNEQFF; cdr3_nt: TGTGCCAGCAGCTTAGGCGGCAGCTCTAATGAGCAGTTCTTC
j_call: TRBJ1-1; d_call: TRBD1; v_call: TRBV4-3; clone_size: .; cdr3_aa: CASSQEIQGAGTEAFF; cdr3_nt: TGCGCCAGCAGCCAAGAGATACAGGGGGCTGGGACTGAAGCTTTCTTT
j_call: TRBJ1-2; d_call: .; v_call: TRBV19; clone_size: .; cdr3_aa: CASQNDRSYGYTF; cdr3_nt: TGTGCCAGTCAAAATGACAGGAGCTATGGCTACACCTTC
j_call: TRBJ1-4; d_call: .; v_call: TRBV30; clone_size: .; cdr3_aa: CAWSVWTATNEKLFF; cdr3_nt: TGTGCCTGGAGTGTATGGACAGCAACTAATGAAAAACTGTTTTTT
j_call: TRBJ2-7; d_call: .; v_call: TRBV7-2; clone_size: .; cdr3_aa: CASRPSEGFYEQYF; cdr3_nt: TGTGCCAGCAGGCCGAGCGAGGGGTTCTACGAGCAGTACTTC
j_call: TRBJ2-7; d_call: TRBD2; v_call: TRBV30; clone_size: .; cdr3_aa: CAWSVGTSGYEQYF; cdr3_nt: TGTGCCTGGAGTGTAGGAACTAGCGGATACGAGCAGTACTTC
j_call: TRBJ2-3; d_call: .; v_call: TRBV6-5; clone_size: .; cdr3_aa: CASSYSVRVLDTQYF; cdr3_nt: TGTGCCAGCAGTTACTCAGTCCGGGTGTTAGATACGCAGTATTTT
j_call: TRBJ2-5; d_call: .; v_call: TRBV6-6; clone_size: .; cdr3_aa: CAIASPGLETQYF; cdr3_nt: TGTGCCATCGCCTCTCCCGGGTTGGAGACCCAGTACTTC
j_call: TRBJ2-5; d_call: .; v_call: TRBV6-5; clone_size: .; cdr3_aa: CASSHRAEETQYF; cdr3_nt: TGTGCCAGCAGCCACAGAGCGGAAGAGACCCAGTACTTC
j_call: TRBJ1-1; d_call: .; v_call: TRBV30; clone_size: few; cdr3_aa: CAWSLTGLNTEAFF; cdr3_nt: TGTGCCTGGAGTTTAACAGGGTTGAACACTGAAGCTTTCTTT
j_call: TRBJ2-7; d_call: .; v_call: TRBV4-3; clone_size: .; cdr3_aa: CASSQDKGFADEQYF; cdr3_nt: TGCGCCAGCAGCCAAGATAAGGGGTTTGCGGACGAGCAGTACTTC
j_call: TRBJ2-5; d_call: .; v_call: TRBV20-1; clone_size: few; cdr3_aa: CSAGQQETQYF; cdr3_nt: TGCAGTGCTGGACAGCAAGAGACCCAGTACTTC
j_call: TRBJ1-3; d_call: .; v_call: TRBV10-3; clone_size: few; cdr3_aa: CAISESEARATIYF; cdr3_nt: TGTGCCATCAGTGAGTCTGAGGCGCGAGCCACCATATATTTT
j_call: TRBJ1-1; d_call: .; v_call: TRBV28; clone_size: .; cdr3_aa: CASRATEAFF; cdr3_nt: TGTGCCAGCCGGGCGACTGAAGCTTTCTTT
j_call: TRBJ2-5; d_call: .; v_call: TRBV15; clone_size: few; cdr3_aa: CATSRDPAGTETQYF; cdr3_nt: TGTGCCACCAGCAGAGATCCGGCGGGGACGGAGACCCAGTACTTC
j_call: TRBJ1-4; d_call: .; v_call: TRBV2; clone_size: .; cdr3_aa: CASSENRGSEKLFF; cdr3_nt: TGTGCCAGCAGTGAAAATAGGGGGAGTGAAAAACTGTTTTTT